A selection of T cell receptor beta chains follows, all from one sample in a study of blood T cell repertoires in COVID-19. The assay was immunoSEQ multiplex PCR, and TCRdb's table has in-frame clones only and misses some. The table lists some 330,000 clones, 70% to 90% of them singletons. Sequencing was carried out using peripheral blood. The receptors shown here come from a woman aged 50 to 60 with active or convalescent COVID-19. CDR3s include the opening cysteine and the closing phenylalanine or tryptophan. D genes are given only for firm matches. Size tells how often a clone was seen (once, few, many) or the class of an expanded clone, and some rows leave it out.

V: TRBV7-9; size: once; D: TRBD1; J: TRBJ2-5; CDR3: CASSNDRVQETQYF; DNA: TGTGCCAGCAGCAACGACAGGGTCCAAGAGACCCAGTACTTC
V: TRBV5-4; size: .; D: TRBD2; J: TRBJ2-3; CDR3: CASSLVLAGNTDTQYF; DNA: TGTGCCAGCAGCTTGGTGTTAGCGGGGAACACAGATACGCAGTATTTT
V: TRBV6-4; size: .; D: .; J: TRBJ1-2; CDR3: CASSDRNYGYTF; DNA: TGTGCCAGCAGTGACCGGAACTATGGCTACACCTTC
V: TRBV11-2; size: .; D: TRBD2; J: TRBJ2-1; CDR3: CASSSPGGGTSVYNEQFF; DNA: TGTGCCAGCAGCTCGCCCGGCGGGGGGACTAGCGTTTACAATGAGCAGTTCTTC
V: TRBV12-3/TRBV12-4; size: .; D: TRBD1; J: TRBJ2-1; CDR3: CASRRQGRDEQFF; DNA: TGTGCCAGCAGAAGACAGGGGCGAGACGAGCAGTTCTTC
V: TRBV4-1; size: .; D: TRBD1; J: TRBJ2-7; CDR3: CASSQAAPGQVFYEQYF; DNA: TGCGCCAGCAGCCAAGCCGCCCCGGGACAGGTTTTTTACGAGCAGTACTTC
V: TRBV2; size: .; D: .; J: TRBJ1-2; CDR3: CASRELFDPVSGPYGYTF; DNA: TGTGCCAGCAGAGAATTATTTGACCCGGTGTCAGGGCCCTATGGCTACACCTTC
V: TRBV27; size: .; D: TRBD1; J: TRBJ2-7; CDR3: CASSTRTGDYEQYF; DNA: TGTGCCAGCAGTACCAGGACAGGGGACTACGAGCAGTACTTC
V: TRBV9; size: once; D: .; J: TRBJ1-1; CDR3: CASSLFDLNTEAFF; DNA: TGTGCCAGCAGCTTATTCGACTTGAACACTGAAGCTTTCTTT
V: TRBV27; size: .; D: TRBD1; J: TRBJ1-5; CDR3: CASSPPGQEPQHF; DNA: TGTGCCAGCAGTCCGCCCGGACAGGAGCCCCAGCATTTT
V: TRBV4-1; size: .; D: .; J: TRBJ1-2; CDR3: CASSQLFVPGGYTF; DNA: TGCGCCAGCAGCCAACTCTTCGTACCCGGTGGCTACACCTTC
V: TRBV7-9; size: .; D: TRBD1; J: TRBJ2-7; CDR3: CASSSGQLSYEQYF; DNA: TGTGCCAGCAGCTCGGGACAGCTCTCCTACGAGCAGTACTTC
V: TRBV5-1; size: once; D: TRBD1; J: TRBJ1-1; CDR3: CASRGLGGWTPGTGGPSMNTEAFF; DNA: TGCGCCAGCAGAGGCCTCGGTGGGTGGACCCCTGGGACAGGGGGCCCGTCGATGAACACTGAAGCTTTCTTT
V: TRBV9; size: .; D: TRBD1; J: TRBJ1-1; CDR3: CASSVDRGDTEAFF; DNA: TGTGCCAGCAGCGTCGACAGGGGGGACACTGAAGCTTTCTTT
V: TRBV6-6; size: .; D: TRBD1; J: TRBJ1-3; CDR3: CASSRTGSGNTIYF; DNA: TGTGCCAGCAGCAGGACAGGCTCCGGAAACACCATATATTTT
V: TRBV18; size: .; D: TRBD1; J: TRBJ2-1; CDR3: CASSPTGISLNNEQFF; DNA: TGTGCCAGCTCACCGACAGGGATATCCCTCAACAATGAGCAGTTCTTC
V: TRBV4-3; size: once; D: .; J: TRBJ2-5; CDR3: CASSQDLTEETQYF; DNA: TGCGCCAGCAGCCAAGATCTCACAGAAGAGACCCAGTACTTC
V: TRBV18; size: .; D: .; J: TRBJ2-2; CDR3: CASSPLRGIPGELFF; DNA: TGTGCCAGCTCACCACTCCGGGGGATCCCCGGGGAGCTGTTTTTT
V: TRBV6-6; size: .; D: .; J: TRBJ1-1; CDR3: CASSSHLGQSDTEAFF; DNA: TGTGCCAGCAGCTCACACCTCGGACAAAGCGACACTGAAGCTTTCTTT
V: TRBV7-2; size: .; D: .; J: TRBJ1-4; CDR3: CASSLGAGGYREKLFF; DNA: TGTGCCAGCAGCTTAGGGGCCGGGGGGTACAGAGAAAAACTGTTTTTT
V: TRBV5-4; size: .; D: TRBD1; J: TRBJ1-2; CDR3: CASSLLATGGYGYTF; DNA: TGTGCCAGCAGCTTGTTGGCGACAGGGGGGTATGGCTACACCTTC
V: TRBV12-5; size: few; D: TRBD1; J: TRBJ1-2; CDR3: CASGSGQMDGYTF; DNA: TGTGCTAGTGGTTCGGGACAGATGGATGGCTACACCTTC
V: TRBV30; size: once; D: TRBD1; J: TRBJ2-2; CDR3: CAWSLHIGTANTGELFF; DNA: TGTGCCTGGAGTCTCCATATCGGGACAGCAAACACCGGGGAGCTGTTTTTT
V: TRBV19; size: .; D: .; J: TRBJ2-7; CDR3: CASSNGGGSEQYF; DNA: TGTGCCAGTAGTAACGGGGGCGGGAGCGAGCAGTACTTC
V: TRBV5-4; size: .; D: TRBD1; J: TRBJ1-2; CDR3: CASSARTGTGGGTYGYTF; DNA: TGTGCCAGCAGCGCGCGTACCGGGACAGGGGGCGGTACTTATGGCTACACCTTC
V: TRBV18; size: .; D: .; J: TRBJ1-1; CDR3: CASSKRQGETEAFF; DNA: TGTGCCAGCTCAAAACGGCAGGGTGAAACTGAAGCTTTCTTT
V: TRBV6-2/TRBV6-3; size: .; D: .; J: TRBJ1-5; CDR3: CASSTGRVYQPQHF; DNA: TGTGCCAGCAGTACCGGCAGGGTTTATCAGCCCCAGCATTTT
V: TRBV27; size: .; D: .; J: TRBJ2-5; CDR3: CASRQGTRETQYF; DNA: TGTGCCAGCAGGCAGGGTACTCGGGAGACCCAGTACTTC
V: TRBV30; size: once; D: .; J: TRBJ2-1; CDR3: CAWMADNEQFF; DNA: TGTGCCTGGATGGCCGACAATGAGCAGTTCTTC
V: TRBV7-3; size: .; D: .; J: TRBJ2-3; CDR3: CASSLNAGTADTQYF; DNA: TGTGCCAGCAGCTTAAATGCGGGGACCGCAGATACGCAGTATTTT
V: TRBV16; size: .; D: .; J: TRBJ2-1; CDR3: CASSPWGEGEQFF; DNA: TGTGCCAGCAGCCCCTGGGGAGAAGGTGAGCAGTTCTTC
V: TRBV11-2; size: .; D: TRBD2; J: TRBJ2-2; CDR3: CASSPTSGIGTGELFF; DNA: TGTGCCAGCAGCCCGACTAGCGGGATAGGTACCGGGGAGCTGTTTTTT
V: TRBV11-2; size: .; D: .; J: TRBJ1-1; CDR3: CASSSTLDRSEAFF; DNA: TGTGCCAGCAGCTCTACCCTAGACCGCAGTGAAGCTTTCTTT
V: TRBV5-1; size: .; D: TRBD2; J: TRBJ2-1; CDR3: CASSLGSGRAPDEQFF; DNA: TGCGCCAGCAGCTTGGGCAGCGGGAGGGCCCCCGATGAGCAGTTCTTC
V: TRBV7-2; size: .; D: .; J: TRBJ2-1; CDR3: CASSLVFDRKENEQFF; DNA: TGTGCCAGCAGCTTAGTCTTCGACAGGAAGGAGAATGAGCAGTTCTTC
V: TRBV6-5; size: once; D: TRBD1; J: TRBJ1-1; CDR3: CASRWDRGLTEAFF; DNA: TGTGCCAGCAGATGGGACAGGGGGCTAACTGAAGCTTTCTTT
V: TRBV29-1; size: .; D: TRBD1; J: TRBJ2-3; CDR3: CSVVIGDRTSTDTQYF; DNA: TGCAGCGTCGTCATCGGGGACAGGACCTCCACAGATACGCAGTATTTT
V: TRBV7-9; size: .; D: TRBD1; J: TRBJ1-3; CDR3: CASSGTGLSGNTIYF; DNA: TGTGCCAGCAGCGGGACAGGGCTCTCTGGAAACACCATATATTTT
V: TRBV4-1; size: .; D: .; J: TRBJ2-1; CDR3: CASSQDRPDSGEQFF; DNA: TGCGCCAGCAGCCAAGATAGACCGGACTCGGGTGAGCAGTTCTTC
V: TRBV3-1/TRBV3-2; size: .; D: TRBD1; J: TRBJ2-1; CDR3: CASSQSDRDNEQFF; DNA: TGTGCCAGCAGCCAGTCGGACAGGGACAATGAGCAGTTCTTC
V: TRBV13; size: once; D: .; J: TRBJ2-7; CDR3: CASSSSHPQYEQYF; DNA: TGTGCCAGCAGCTCGTCACATCCGCAATACGAGCAGTACTTC
V: TRBV7-6; size: .; D: TRBD1; J: TRBJ1-2; CDR3: CASSLTGGDYGYTF; DNA: TGTGCCAGCAGCTTAACAGGGGGTGACTATGGCTACACCTTC
V: TRBV30; size: .; D: .; J: TRBJ1-4; CDR3: CAFVGRGIEKLFF; DNA: TGTGCCTTCGTGGGGCGGGGGATCGAAAAACTGTTTTTT
V: TRBV7-9; size: .; D: TRBD1; J: TRBJ2-3; CDR3: CASSLDPGQGTDTQYF; DNA: TGTGCCAGCAGCTTAGACCCGGGACAGGGGACAGATACGCAGTATTTT
V: TRBV6-2/TRBV6-3; size: .; D: TRBD1; J: TRBJ1-1; CDR3: CASSPLGGQAFRRNTEAFF; DNA: TGTGCCAGCAGCCCTTTGGGGGGACAGGCCTTTCGACGGAACACTGAAGCTTTCTTT
V: TRBV5-1; size: .; D: .; J: TRBJ2-1; CDR3: CASSADMTSYNEQFF; DNA: TGCGCCAGCAGCGCTGACATGACCTCCTACAATGAGCAGTTCTTC
V: TRBV5-1; size: .; D: TRBD2; J: TRBJ2-2; CDR3: CASSLFSSGATTRVGELFF; DNA: TGCGCCAGCAGCTTGTTTTCTAGCGGGGCGACCACGCGGGTCGGGGAGCTGTTTTTT
V: TRBV5-1; size: .; D: .; J: TRBJ2-7; CDR3: CASSLDAGPYEQYF; DNA: TGCGCCAGCAGCTTGGACGCGGGCCCCTACGAGCAGTACTTC
V: TRBV5-1; size: .; D: TRBD2; J: TRBJ2-1; CDR3: CASSPYASGGGNEQFF; DNA: TGCGCCAGCAGCCCCTACGCTAGCGGGGGGGGCAATGAGCAGTTCTTC
V: TRBV5-1; size: .; D: .; J: TRBJ2-2; CDR3: CASSLGSSGTGWKPGELFF; DNA: TGCGCCAGCAGCTTGGGGTCCTCGGGAACAGGGTGGAAACCCGGGGAGCTGTTTTTT
V: TRBV6-2/TRBV6-3; size: once; D: TRBD1; J: TRBJ2-1; CDR3: CASSYSTRGLSYNEQFF; DNA: TGTGCCAGCAGTTACTCGACCAGGGGGTTATCCTACAATGAGCAGTTCTTC
V: TRBV11-2; size: few; D: TRBD1; J: TRBJ1-4; CDR3: CASSARQGYNEKLFF; DNA: TGTGCCAGCAGCGCAAGACAGGGCTATAATGAAAAACTGTTTTTT
V: TRBV3-1/TRBV3-2; size: once; D: .; J: TRBJ1-1; CDR3: CASSSTGNTEAFF; DNA: TGTGCCAGCAGTTCCACAGGGAACACTGAAGCTTTCTTT
V: TRBV5-4; size: .; D: .; J: TRBJ1-1; CDR3: CASSGGRAEAFF; DNA: TGTGCCAGCAGCGGAGGGAGGGCTGAAGCTTTCTTT
V: TRBV7-2; size: .; D: TRBD2; J: TRBJ2-7; CDR3: CASSLVTGTSGSRYEQYF; DNA: TGTGCCAGCAGCTTAGTCACCGGGACTAGCGGGAGTAGATACGAGCAGTACTTC
V: TRBV28; size: .; D: TRBD2; J: TRBJ2-7; CDR3: CASGLASPYEQYF; DNA: TGTGCCAGTGGACTAGCGTCTCCCTACGAGCAGTACTTC
V: TRBV27; size: .; D: .; J: TRBJ1-1; CDR3: CASSKSGVVGHTEAFF; DNA: TGTGCCAGCAGCAAATCCGGGGTGGTAGGACACACTGAAGCTTTCTTT
V: TRBV19; size: .; D: TRBD1; J: TRBJ2-1; CDR3: CASSTPPQGARGQFF; DNA: TGTGCCAGTAGTACCCCCCCACAGGGGGCGCGGGGTCAGTTCTTC
V: TRBV2; size: .; D: TRBD2; J: TRBJ2-1; CDR3: CASSFPGLGAGEQFF; DNA: TGTGCCAGCAGTTTTCCGGGACTAGGGGCTGGGGAGCAGTTCTTC